This T cell receptor (beta chain) was captured in a study of cytomegalovirus exposure and HLA in healthy donors. At the level of the study: An early release of data contained roughly 90 million unique TCRs, which came from HLA-typed donors. Notes on the study in general: Most TCR beta V segments were productive about 87% or about 30% of the time in an earlier analysis.

V was trimmed by 2 bases and J by 1 base, leaving 9 bases between them. Per germline, CDR1 SGHRS and CDR2 YFSETQ. This CDR3 contains 14 residues. Only a few counts were recorded for this clone. Its antigen is as yet unknown. Although they were nominally healthy when sampled, donors likely had unrecorded immune exposures. The PCR had 60 Vbeta and 13 Jbeta primers. Generated by immunoSEQ multiplex PCR, the TCRdb table keeps only in-frame clones and is missing some. The sample yields roughly 150,000 clones, just under 75% seen once. The TCR originated in a woman between 18 and 29 years old in good health and CMV-seronegative. The chain has TRBV5-1 and TRBJ1-1, with a possible D match to TRBD1 (5 bases). Source material: PBMCs. Written as DNA, the CDR3 is TGCGCCAGCAGCTTAGGACATGCGAACACTGAAGCTTTCTTT. Its protein product is CASSLGHANTEAFF.